Listed below are T cell receptor beta chains from one sample, sequenced in a study of post-analysis software for immune sequencing data. MiXCR, applied by TCRdb to the PCR reads, yields one record per CDR3 protein. Of roughly 870,000 distinct CDR3 sequences detected, about 53% appear once; the ten largest clones hold approximately 4.2%. Sequencing was done on a sample of blood. The receptor set was obtained from a girl aged 5-17 years with multiple sclerosis. The CDR3 runs from the conserved cysteine through the conserved F or W. The order of the fields is V gene, CDR3 protein.

TRBV5-1	CASCPGDSLKYNEQFF
TRBV29-1	CSVLPREDTEAFF
TRBV5-1	CASSYGLEGNEQFF
TRBV7-9	CASSQKKLIAGVGYNEQFF
TRBV7-8	CASRPMRSGANVLTF
TRBV3-1	CASSPGGQEQFF
TRBV20-1	CSARVYEQFF
TRBV12-3/TRBV12-4	CASKEGAVNTGELFF
TRBV29-1	CSALQGTYGYTF
TRBV5-1	CASSLAGPQIQETQYF
TRBV29-1	CSVEILSEPQETQYF
TRBV3-1	CASSPSRGYNEQFF
TRBV6-2/TRBV6-3	CASSSHGGLRETQYF
TRBV12-5	CASGLLRASGRVKQETQYF
TRBV4-1	CASSPAGSGGRSYNEQFF
TRBV20-1	CSARGLTNEQFF
TRBV20-1	CSARVTSGRTYQTDTQYF
TRBV29-1	CSARAPSSYNEQFF
TRBV5-1	CASSFGGLKTQYF
TRBV11-3	CASSLAGAPGTQYF
TRBV29-1	CSHLGTNTEAFF
TRBV3-1	CASSQNPPGQPQHF
TRBV4-1	CASSQTGLVTYGYTF
TRBV5-1	CASSSFTSGRDPYNEQFF